The sequence of this T cell receptor beta chain was determined in a study of shared clonotypes between healthy human individuals. General study results and limits: Memory subsets generally showed lower estimated richness than naive subsets.

A note on this clone: The antigen is undetermined. This same CDR3 is encoded by further DNA sequences in the sample.

Only in-frame clones appear in the TCRdb table, and some are missing; sequencing was by immunoSEQ multiplex PCR. The table shows about 2.3 million clones, with under 95% occurring only once. The CDR3 runs 13 residues. V was pared by 5 bases and J by 3 bases, with 10 bases between. Germline lookup yields CDR1 KGHSH and CDR2 LQKENI. The TCR comes from a man aged 18 to 29 in good health. Some clones in this sample may be carry-over from other donors' samples. The source material was naive CD4+ T cells from PBMCs. As for subset: CD45RA+ positively selected. The chain has TRBV18 and TRBJ1-1; possible D gene TRBD1, 5 bases. The CDR3 nucleotides read TGTGCCAGCTCAACGCAGGGAGACACTGAAGCTTTCTTT. Residues: CASSTQGDTEAFF. Combining the CDR3 with reference TRBV18 and TRBJ1-1 gives the whole variable domain NAGVMQNPRHLVRRRGQEARLRCSPMKGHSHVYWYRQLPEEGLKFMVYLQKENIIDESGMPKERFSAEFPKEGPSILRIQQVVRGDSAAYFCASSTQGDTEAFFGQGTRLTVV.